This T cell receptor (beta chain) was recorded in a study of T cells in Graves' hyperthyroidism and ophthalmopathy (dated by TCRdb to the late 2010s). Broadly, across the study: Peripheral blood samples were taken at initial diagnosis, before any treatment was given. To identify distinguishing TCR V-J signatures, a discovery cohort of around 100 patients was used, comprising some 45 with Graves' ophthalmopathy and 57 with stable Graves' hyperthyroidism. Prospective prediction of ophthalmopathy was tested in an independent validation cohort of under 20 hyperthyroidism patients and 17 patients who later progressed to ophthalmopathy. The 100 or so discovery patients were divided at random into training and test sets in a 7:3 ratio. Thyroid tissue and blood T-cell repertoires from six Graves' hyperthyroidism patients were also compared in the study. Once sampling was done, hyperthyroidism patients were given methimazole at a starting dose of 30 mg daily, whereas ophthalmopathy patients were given high-dose intravenous methylprednisolone. The paper reports TCR Vbeta CDR3 sequencing of over 130 peripheral blood samples: 43 ophthalmopathy, fewer than 80 hyperthyroidism and around 17 progressor patients.

In the ophthalmopathy patients, disease was moderately to severely active, with a Clinical Activity Score of 3 or more, a NOSPECS grade of 4 or more, and a duration of less than 3 months. Any patient with an uncontrolled infection, another autoimmune disease, pregnancy or lactation was excluded. Diagnoses were based on clinical symptoms, serum thyroxine and TRAb, thyroid ultrasound and orbital computed tomography. PBMCs were isolated from around 10 ml of fresh peripheral blood by Ficoll-Paque density gradient centrifugation. Total RNA was extracted using Trizol reagent, and RNA quality was assessed on an Agilent 2100 Bioanalyzer. Amplification of TCR beta CDR3 regions was carried out from RNA transcripts. The TCR CDR3 was subjected to a first round of RT-PCR using the HTBI primer set and the Qiagen OneStep RT-PCR kit. Libraries were constructed in a second round of multiplex PCR, after which size selection and purification were performed. Sequencing of the libraries was done on an Illumina HiSeq2000 using paired-end 100 bp reads. Under the source paper's analysis protocol: Raw data were processed with SOAPnuke, discarding reads with adapters, uncalled bases, mean Phred below 15, or no exact constant-primer or identifier match. High-quality paired reads were merged using COPE v1.2.5, and each unique nucleotide sequence was defined as a clonotype. Clonotypes were aligned to IMGT TRBV, TRBD and TRBJ reference segments using MiTCR v1.1. The analysis was restricted to V-J combinations with a frequency above 0.0001, which together covered approximately 99% of the repertoires. A TCS score was defined as the ratio of F50 (clonal expansion) to E x V (chaos), with BLOSUM62-based TCRdist applied between CDR3 peptides within each V-J. Welch's t-statistics and random forest reduced 500 to 550 V-J features to 13, which were used in a naive Bayes classifier (R e1071). TCRdb reworked the public reads: Q25 trimming with fastp, MiXCR clone assembly, productive beta chains retained. Rows with a matching CDR3 protein are joined into one entry that keeps the most common DNA and genes. TCRdb, rather than the study authors, made the V and J calls. The sample records about 500,000 distinct CDR3 sequences, about a sixth of which are singletons. Roughly 18% of the sample belongs to the ten largest clones.

The paper as a whole reports these results and caveats: Blood samples also contained most of the expanded thyroid clonotypes (frequency above 0.001), which suggests that blood repertoires may reflect thyroid immune responses. In cross-validation, a model built on a 13 V-J signature told ophthalmopathy apart from stable hyperthyroidism with just under 90% sensitivity and approximately 84% specificity, and in testing the same model reached 80%/75%. In validation, progression to ophthalmopathy was predicted by the model with 70.59% sensitivity and 72.22% specificity, a median of approximately 6.5 months before onset. Sample size was not statistically predetermined, and blinding of investigators to group allocation was not performed.

With respect to this clonotype: What antigen it recognizes has not been identified. No base qualities exist here, and no much larger clone lies one base off it.

Taken from cysteine to phenylalanine, the CDR3 has 15 residues. The CDR3 DNA has 45 bases and is translated from base 1. From V the trimming removes 4 bases and from J it removes 3 bases, while the gene matches leave 9 bases of the junction unaccounted for. Material for sequencing was blood. This receptor was obtained from a woman aged 18-29 years with Graves' ophthalmopathy. The receptor chain draws on TRBV12-3 or TRBV12-4 and TRBJ2-7, with 7 bases matching TRBD2. The DNA sequence is as follows: TGTGCCAGCAGTTACTGGGGGGGGGGTAACTACGAGCAGTACTTC. This is translated as CASSYWGGGNYEQYF.